This passage covers 31 T cell receptor beta chains from one sample sequenced in a study of T-cell reconstitution after alpha-beta-depleted transplantation in children. The TCRbeta library was prepared with unique molecular identifiers. MiXCR was run by TCRdb on the PCR reads, yielding one entry per CDR3 protein. The sample has fewer than 550,000 distinct CDR3 sequences, over 9.5% seen once. Sequenced here: PBMCs, mostly from graft donor cells, sampled 180 days after TCRalphabeta/CD19-depleted stem cell transplant. Receptors were obtained from a female patient aged 2-10 years who had a stem cell transplant for aplastic anemia, so the T cells may come from the graft donor.

The chain joins TRBV28 to TRBJ2-7; 11 nucleotides align to TRBD1. The V gene end was trimmed by 2 bases and the J gene end by 3 bases; junction bases not matched to a gene: 3. Germline V gives CDR1 MDHEN, CDR2 SYDVKM. The CDR3 is 15 amino acids. This chain's CDR3 is CASSLPGTGGYEQYF. The CDR3 region has the DNA TGTGCCAGCAGTTTACCCGGGACAGGGGGCTACGAGCAGTACTTC. The whole variable domain, filled in from reference TRBV28 and TRBJ2-7, reads DVKVTQSSRYLVKRTGEKVFLECVQDMDHENMFWYRQDPGLGLRLIYFSYDVKMKEKGDIPEGYSVSREKKERFSLILESASTNQTSMYLCASSLPGTGGYEQYFGPGTRLTVT.

This clonotype came up a few times. This chain uses TRBV20-1 with TRBJ2-3; unclear D gene. CDR3 size: 12 residues. Per germline, CDR1 DFQATT and CDR2 SNEGSKA (reference sequence). Deletions cut 3 bases from V and 6 bases from J, with 10 bases between. CDR3 bases: TGCAGTGCTAGGCGGTATGGGGATACGCAGTATTTT. It is translated as CSARRYGDTQYF.

The chain uses TRBV29-1 and TRBJ2-4; the match to TRBD1 covers 12 bases. V shed 4 bases and J 6 bases; nucleotides not matched to a gene: 13. The CDR3 spans 17 residues. Germline CDR1 reads SQVTM; CDR2 reads ANQGSEA. The CDR3 region is CSVGLAGTGGAPNIQYF. For the CDR3, the DNA is TGCAGCGTTGGGTTGGCCGGGACAGGGGGCGCCCCAAACATTCAGTACTTC.

The J gene is TRBJ2-1, the V gene TRBV4-1; D is possibly TRBD1 or TRBD2 (6 bases each). This CDR3 contains 19 residues. V lost 0 bases to trimming and J lost 4 bases, with 22 bases between them. From germline, CDR1 is MGHRA and CDR2 YSYEKL. CDR3 amino acids: CASSQEDRRQGGFYNEQFF. The CDR3 DNA reads as TGCGCCAGCAGCCAAGAAGACAGGCGCCAGGGAGGTTTTTACAATGAGCAGTTCTTC.

This clonotype was detected only a few times. The gene calls are TRBV25-1 and TRBJ2-5, with D maybe TRBD1 (5 bases). This CDR3 has 19 residues. CDR1 and CDR2 (germline): MGHDK, SYGVNS. The ends were cut back, 6 bases at V and 2 bases at J, with 28 bases in the middle. CDR3 sequence (DNA): TGTGCCAGCAGAGGTGGACGGACGCTCGTTTTATGGACACAAGAGACCCAGTACTTC. Encoded protein: CASRGGRTLVLWTQETQYF.

The rearrangement joins TRBV6-5 to TRBJ2-1; D is unresolved. From germline, CDR1 is MNHEY and CDR2 SVGAGI. The CDR3 has 15 amino acids. V lost 4 bases to trimming and J lost 2 bases, with 12 bases between them. The CDR3 sequence is CASSFGPYTYNEQFF. CDR3 nucleotides: TGTGCCAGCAGTTTCGGACCTTACACCTACAATGAGCAGTTCTTC.

This clonotype has just a few counts. The rearrangement links TRBV11-2 to TRBJ1-5; 9 positions match TRBD1. Per the germline V gene, CDR1 is SGHAT and CDR2 is FQNNGV. This CDR3 spans 16 amino acids. J was trimmed by 3 bases and V by 5 bases; bases with no gene match: 8. The CDR3: CASSAAGTGFNQPQHF. The CDR3, as DNA: TGTGCCAGCAGCGCCGCCGGGACAGGGTTCAATCAGCCCCAGCATTTT.

This clonotype showed up just a few times. One end of the junction does not line up with germline, which may come from a read error. The chain joins TRBV5-1 to TRBJ2-7; 12 nucleotides match TRBD2. CDR1 is SGHRS, CDR2 YFSETQ, per germline. The CDR3 is made up of 13 amino acids. CDR3 region: CASSPGLAGPSHF. The CDR3 DNA reads as TGCGCCAGCAGCCCGGGACTAGCGGGTCCCTCCCACTTC. Full variable domain (rest looked up from reference TRBV5-1 and TRBJ2-7): KAGVTQTPRYLIKTRGQQVTLSCSPISGHRSVSWYQQTPGQGLQFLFEYFSETQRNKGNFPGRFSGRQFSNSRSEMNVSTLELGDSALYLCASSPGLAGPSHFGPGTRLTVT.

This clonotype was found a few times. V gene TRBV25-1 combines with J gene TRBJ2-2, with 9 bases lining up with TRBD1. V shed 4 bases, J shed 4 bases, and the junction held 10 bases outside the gene matches. This CDR3 is built from 17 residues. The germline CDR1 and CDR2 sequences are MGHDK and SYGVNS. DNA for the CDR3: TGTGCCAGCAGTGTAGTCCCCGGGACAGGGAGCACCGGGGAGCTGTTTTTT. Amino acids: CASSVVPGTGSTGELFF.

This clonotype was observed a few times. The rearrangement uses TRBV6-2 or TRBV6-3 and TRBJ1-5; D remains ambiguous. The V end lost 2 bases, the J end lost 0 bases, and 14 bases lay between the germline ends. From germline, CDR1 is MNHEY and CDR2 SVGEGT. This CDR3 is 17 amino acids long. CDR3 bases: TGTGCCAGCAGTTACCTTCGTGGGGAGGATAGCAATCAGCCCCAGCATTTT. Encoded protein: CASSYLRGEDSNQPQHF.

This chain connects TRBV15 to TRBJ2-5, with a tentative D call TRBD2 (6 bases). CDR1 and CDR2 (germline): LNHNV, YYDKDF (reference sequence). The CDR3 runs 16 residues. V shed 3 bases and J shed 4 bases, with 18 bases lying between them. The CDR3 here is CATSSTRDGAGETQYF. The CDR3 DNA sequence: TGTGCCACCAGCAGTACTAGGGACGGAGCGGGAGAGACCCAGTACTTC.

The J gene is TRBJ2-7, the V gene TRBV14; no reliable D call. From germline, CDR1 is SGHDN and CDR2 FVKESK. V was trimmed by 0 bases and J by 5 bases, leaving 14 bases between them. The length of the CDR3 is 15 residues. The CDR3 DNA follows: TGTGCCAGCAGCCAAGATCCCCTAGGGTCCCACGAGCAGTACTTC. It is translated as CASSQDPLGSHEQYF.

This clonotype was seen a few times. The genes are TRBV4-3 and TRBJ2-4; 7 bases fit TRBD1. V was clipped by 0 bases and J by 10 bases; unmatched bases: 15. CDR3 length: 17 residues. Germline V CDR1 and CDR2: LGHNA, YSLEER. The CDR3 DNA follows: TGCGCCAGCAGCCAAGATCTTTGGACAGGAGGCATAGGGATTCAGTACTTC. It encodes CASSQDLWTGGIGIQYF.

The V call is TRBV6-1, the J call TRBJ2-3, with TRBD1 matching over 9 bases. V gave up 9 bases and J gave up 3 bases; unmatched junction bases: 7. The CDR3 has 14 amino acids. Germline CDR1 and CDR2: MNHNS and SASEGT. CDR3 in DNA: TGTGCCAGTTCTACAGGGGGCGAAACAGATACGCAGTATTTT. This gives the protein CASSTGGETDTQYF.

This clonotype was picked up a small number of times. The chain is built from TRBV27 and TRBJ2-5; 7 bases agree with TRBD2. Unmatched junction bases numbered 10, after V lost 5 bases and J lost 7 bases. The CDR3 has 14 residues. The germline CDR1 and CDR2 sequences are MNHEY and SMNVEV (reference sequence). CDR3 amino acids: CASSPKTSFATQYF. As DNA, the CDR3 is TGTGCCAGCAGTCCAAAGACTAGCTTCGCGACCCAGTACTTC.

The genes are TRBV29-1 and TRBJ2-7; D tentatively reads TRBD1 or TRBD2 (5 bases each). This CDR3 has 14 amino acids. With 3 bases removed from V and 0 bases from J, the gap between germline ends came to 12 bases. Per germline, CDR1 SQVTM and CDR2 ANQGSEA. In DNA form, the CDR3 reads TGCAGCGTTGAGGCCTCAGGGAGCTCCTACGAGCAGTACTTC. It specifies CSVEASGSSYEQYF.

This clonotype has more than one count but fewer than ten. The rearrangement uses TRBV18 and TRBJ2-5, with D hard to call. The germline V gene encodes CDR1 KGHSH and CDR2 LQKENI. This CDR3 spans 13 amino acids. V was clipped by 5 bases and J by 4 bases, with 11 bases between them. For the CDR3, the DNA is TGTGCCAGCTCAAAGGGCCAAGGAGAGACCCAGTACTTC. Protein: CASSKGQGETQYF.

This clonotype was detected a few times. The rearrangement uses TRBV20-1 and TRBJ1-1; D is unclear. Germline assignment: CDR1 DFQATT and CDR2 SNEGSKA (reference sequence). The CDR3 runs to 14 residues. The germline V and J ends were trimmed by 4 bases and 0 bases, with 12 bases remaining between them. CDR3 DNA: TGCAGTGCTATAACCCGGGATTTGAACACTGAAGCTTTCTTT. This gives the protein CSAITRDLNTEAFF.

The rearrangement links TRBV7-2 to TRBJ2-5, with 10 bases that match TRBD2. This CDR3 is 15 amino acids long. J lost 5 bases, V lost 8 bases, and 11 bases had no gene match. Germline loops: CDR1 SGHTA, CDR2 FQGNSA. The DNA for the CDR3 is TGTGCCAGCTCGAGCGGGAGGGTCAGGAAGGAGACCCAGTACTTC. It is translated as CASSSGRVRKETQYF.

Only a few counts were recorded for this clonotype. The V and J genes are TRBV7-2 and TRBJ2-7; maybe TRBD2 (5 bases). Germline assignment: CDR1 SGHTA and CDR2 FQGNSA. This CDR3 has 14 residues. Trimming stripped 2 bases from V and 6 bases from J, with 14 bases between. CDR3 region: CASSLSEGRIEQYF. DNA for the CDR3: TGTGCCAGCAGCTTATCTGAGGGCAGAATCGAGCAGTACTTC.

This clonotype was counted ten times or more. This sequence joins TRBV24-1 and TRBJ2-1, with 10 positions matching TRBD2. The junction had 3 bases not matched to a gene; V was cut back by 4 bases and J by 7 bases. The CDR3 is 14 residues long. Germline V gene sequence: CDR1 KGHDR, CDR2 SFDVKD. CDR3 amino acids: CATSEASGSNEQFF. CDR3 bases: TGTGCCACCAGTGAGGCTAGCGGGAGTAATGAGCAGTTCTTC.

This clonotype has more than one count but fewer than ten. This rearrangement joins TRBV15 to TRBJ2-7, with 7 nucleotides matching TRBD1. The junction had 8 bases not matched to a gene; V was cut back by 0 bases and J by 0 bases. Germline V gene sequence: CDR1 LNHNV, CDR2 YYDKDF (reference sequence). This CDR3 is 17 amino acids long. This CDR3 reads CATSRDRWDRTSYEQYF. CDR3 coding DNA: TGTGCCACCAGCAGAGATAGGTGGGACAGAACCTCCTACGAGCAGTACTTC.

This clonotype was seen more than once but under ten times. This chain uses TRBV28 with TRBJ1-1, with TRBD1 matching 10 bases. The germline CDR1 and CDR2 sequences are MDHEN and SYDVKM. The V gene end was trimmed by 6 bases and the J gene end by 0 bases; junction bases not matched to a gene: 7. This CDR3 spans 16 amino acids. CDR3 residues: CASSPWGQGMNTEAFF. CDR3 coding DNA: TGTGCCAGCAGCCCCTGGGGACAGGGGATGAACACTGAAGCTTTCTTT.

The table lists this clonotype with many counts. This chain uses TRBV9 with TRBJ1-4, with D maybe TRBD1 (5 bases). This CDR3 has 15 residues. V lost 0 bases and J lost 0, with 6 bases in between. The germline CDR1 and CDR2 sequences are SGDLS and YYNGEE. The CDR3 reads CASSVEGATNEKLFF. Written as DNA, the CDR3 is TGTGCCAGCAGCGTAGAAGGGGCAACTAATGAAAAACTGTTTTTT. Using reference TRBV9 and TRBJ1-4 for the parts outside the CDR3, the full variable domain is DSGVTQTPKHLITATGQRVTLRCSPRSGDLSVYWYQQSLDQGLQFLIQYYNGEERAKGNILERFSAQQFPDLHSELNLSSLELGDSALYFCASSVEGATNEKLFFGSGTQLSVL.

The table lists this clonotype with a few counts. V and J are TRBV20-1 and TRBJ2-1; 12 bases fit TRBD1. With V trimmed by 5 bases and J by 8 bases, 13 bases remained unmatched. The germline CDR1 and CDR2 sequences are DFQATT and SNEGSKA (reference sequence). This CDR3 contains 16 residues. DNA of the CDR3: TGCAGTGCTTACGGGACAGGGGGCCCTTTTATCGATGAGCAGTTCTTC. This sequence encodes CSAYGTGGPFIDEQFF.

Many counts were recorded for this clonotype. This sequence joins TRBV6-5 and TRBJ2-1; 8 nucleotides agree with TRBD2. Germline CDR1 MNHEY, CDR2 SVGAGI. The CDR3 is 14 amino acids. The V and J ends lost 0 bases and 6 bases, in that order; junction bases with no gene match: 1. In DNA, the CDR3 is TGTGCCAGCAGTTACTCTCTAGCGGGCAATGAGCAGTTCTTC. This encodes CASSYSLAGNEQFF.

V and J are TRBV3-1 and TRBJ1-2; no definite D call. Per germline, CDR1 LGHDT and CDR2 YNNKEL (reference sequence). There are 15 residues in the CDR3. Deletions cut 6 bases from V and 6 bases from J, with 20 bases between. CDR3 sequence (DNA): TGTGCCAGCAGATCAATCCGTGCGTCATGGGATGGCTACACCTTC. Encoded protein: CASRSIRASWDGYTF.

In this sample, this clonotype turned up a few times. J is TRBJ2-3 and V is TRBV10-2; 13 bases align to TRBD2. The CDR3 sequence is 15 residues long. Germline V gene lookup returns CDR1 WSHSY and CDR2 SAAADI. V was pared by 6 bases and J by 4 bases, with 4 bases of the junction left unmatched. The CDR3 DNA is TGCGCCAGCAGCGGACTAGCGGGAGTGGCAGATACGCAGTATTTT. Encoded protein: CASSGLAGVADTQYF.

There are a few counts of this clonotype. The CDR3 sequence is CASSQTGLGYGYTF. CDR3 bases: TGCGCCAGCAGCCAAACAGGGCTAGGATATGGCTACACCTTC. This chain joins TRBV4-3 and TRBJ1-2, with D possibly TRBD1 on 6 matching bases. The CDR3 has 14 amino acids. The V end was cut by 2 bases, the J end by 5 bases, with 12 bases between. CDR1 is LGHNA, CDR2 YSLEER, per germline.

Only a few counts were recorded for this clonotype. The chain recombines TRBV25-1 with TRBJ1-5; the D is unclear. This CDR3 region has 13 residues. The V end was cut by 7 bases, the J end by 1 base, with 8 bases between. Germline CDR1 reads MGHDK; CDR2 reads SYGVNS. The CDR3 DNA reads as TGTGCCAGCAATGGCGGGAGCAATCAGCCCCAGCATTTT. This sequence encodes CASNGGSNQPQHF.

This chain's CDR3 is CATSRGTSGRYEQYV. CDR3 nucleotide sequence: TGTGCCACCAGCAGAGGGACTAGCGGGAGATACGAGCAGTACGTC. The chain uses TRBV15 and TRBJ2-7; 13 bases are shared with TRBD2. Looked up from germline, CDR1 is LNHNV and CDR2 is YYDKDF (reference sequence). This CDR3 has 15 amino acids. The junction had 1 base not matched to a gene; V was cut back by 1 base and J by 4 bases.